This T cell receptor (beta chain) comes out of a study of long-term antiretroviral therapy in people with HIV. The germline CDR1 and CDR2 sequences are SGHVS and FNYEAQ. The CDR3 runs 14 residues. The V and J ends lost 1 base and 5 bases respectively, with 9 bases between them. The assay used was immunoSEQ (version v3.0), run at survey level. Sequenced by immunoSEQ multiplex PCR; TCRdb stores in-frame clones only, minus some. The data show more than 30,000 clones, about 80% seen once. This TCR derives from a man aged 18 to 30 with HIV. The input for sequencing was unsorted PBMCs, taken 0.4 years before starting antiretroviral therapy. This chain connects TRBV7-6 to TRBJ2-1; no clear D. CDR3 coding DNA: TGTGCCAGCAGCTTAGGACCTGGGGACAATGAGCAGTTCTTC. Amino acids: CASSLGPGDNEQFF.